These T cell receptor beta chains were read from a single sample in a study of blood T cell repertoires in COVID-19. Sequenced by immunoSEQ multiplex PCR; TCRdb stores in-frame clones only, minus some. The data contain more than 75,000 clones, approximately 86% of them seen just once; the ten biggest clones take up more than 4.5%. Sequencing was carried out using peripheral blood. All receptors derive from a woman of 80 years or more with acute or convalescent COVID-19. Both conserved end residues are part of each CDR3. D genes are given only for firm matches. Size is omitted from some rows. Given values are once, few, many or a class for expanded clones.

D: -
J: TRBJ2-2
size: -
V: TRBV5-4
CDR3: CASTSERLYTGELFF
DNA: TGTGCCAGCACCTCTGAGCGCCTATACACCGGGGAGCTGTTTTTT

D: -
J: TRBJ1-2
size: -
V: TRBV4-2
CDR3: CASSQVSEALYGYTF
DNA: TGTGCCAGCAGCCAAGTCTCTGAAGCCCTTTATGGCTACACCTTC

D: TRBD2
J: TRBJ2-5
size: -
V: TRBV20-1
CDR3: CSASVTSVQETQYF
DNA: TGCAGTGCTAGTGTCACTAGCGTCCAAGAGACCCAGTACTTC

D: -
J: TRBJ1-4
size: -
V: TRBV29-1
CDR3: CSVEGSRGNEKLFF
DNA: TGCAGCGTTGAGGGGTCAAGGGGAAATGAAAAACTGTTTTTT

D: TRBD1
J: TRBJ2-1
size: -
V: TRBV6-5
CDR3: CASITDRGRYNEQFF
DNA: TGTGCCAGCATTACAGACAGGGGCCGCTACAATGAGCAGTTCTTC

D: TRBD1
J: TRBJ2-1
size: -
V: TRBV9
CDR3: CASSARQGWNEQFF
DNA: TGTGCCAGCAGCGCACGACAGGGGTGGAATGAGCAGTTCTTC

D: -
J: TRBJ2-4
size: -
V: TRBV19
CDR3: CASSIGGRSHGAKNIQYF
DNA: TGTGCCAGTAGTATAGGGGGGCGCTCTCATGGGGCCAAAAACATTCAGTACTTC

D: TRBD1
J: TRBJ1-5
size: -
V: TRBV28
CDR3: CASTRTQGARNQPQHF
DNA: TGTGCCAGCACCAGAACGCAGGGGGCTCGCAATCAGCCCCAGCATTTT

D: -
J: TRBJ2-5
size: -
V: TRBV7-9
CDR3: CASSLSMETQYF
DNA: TGTGCCAGCAGCTTGAGTATGGAGACCCAGTACTTC

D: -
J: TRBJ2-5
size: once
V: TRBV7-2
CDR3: CASSLRLAKGETQYF
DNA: TGTGCCAGCAGCTTACGGCTAGCGAAGGGAGAGACCCAGTACTTC

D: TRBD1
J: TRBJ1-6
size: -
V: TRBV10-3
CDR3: CAISDRRGDSPLHF
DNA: TGTGCCATCAGTGATCGCAGGGGGGATTCACCCCTCCACTTT

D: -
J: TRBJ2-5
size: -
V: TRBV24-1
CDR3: CATSDLKPCGSAQETQYF
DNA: TGTGCCACCAGTGATTTGAAGCCTTGCGGGTCAGCCCAAGAGACCCAGTACTTC

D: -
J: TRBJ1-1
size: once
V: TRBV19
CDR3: CASSIVGGGEAFF
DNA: TGTGCCAGTAGTATAGTAGGGGGGGGAGAGGCTTTCTTT

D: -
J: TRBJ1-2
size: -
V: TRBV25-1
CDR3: CASSESEAFYGYTF
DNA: TGTGCCAGCAGTGAATCAGAGGCCTTCTATGGCTACACCTTC

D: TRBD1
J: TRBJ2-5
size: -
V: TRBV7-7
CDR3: CASSLAPDRGRWETQYF
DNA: TGTGCTAGCAGCTTAGCTCCCGACAGGGGGCGTTGGGAGACCCAGTACTTC

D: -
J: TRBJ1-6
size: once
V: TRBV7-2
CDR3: CASSLLADSNSPLHF
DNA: TGTGCCAGCAGCCTCCTGGCTGACAGCAATTCACCCCTCCACTTT

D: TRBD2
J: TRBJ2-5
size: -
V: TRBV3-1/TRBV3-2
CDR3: CASSQSGLAFWGLQETQYF
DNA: TGTGCCAGCAGCCAATCAGGACTAGCGTTTTGGGGGTTACAAGAGACCCAGTACTTC

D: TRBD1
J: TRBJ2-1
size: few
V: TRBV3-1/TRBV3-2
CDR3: CASSQVTGGNEQFF
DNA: TGTGCCAGCAGCCAAGTCACAGGGGGAAATGAGCAGTTCTTC

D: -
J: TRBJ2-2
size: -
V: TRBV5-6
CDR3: CASTLRQTNTGELFF
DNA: TGTGCCAGCACTCTGAGGCAGACGAACACCGGGGAGCTGTTTTTT

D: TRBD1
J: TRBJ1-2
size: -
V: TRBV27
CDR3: CASSLKDRERDGYTF
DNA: TGTGCCAGCAGTTTAAAGGACAGGGAGAGAGATGGCTACACCTTC

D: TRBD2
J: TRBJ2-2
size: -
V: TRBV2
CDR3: CASSDPSGSNTGELFF
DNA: TGTGCCAGCAGTGACCCTAGCGGGAGTAACACCGGGGAGCTGTTTTTT

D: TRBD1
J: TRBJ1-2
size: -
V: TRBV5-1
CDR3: CASSSTNRGGGYTF
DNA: TGCGCCAGCAGCTCGACAAACAGGGGGGGCGGCTACACCTTC

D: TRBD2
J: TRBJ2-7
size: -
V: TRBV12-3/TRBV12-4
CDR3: CASSFGLVYEQYF
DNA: TGTGCCAGCAGTTTTGGACTAGTCTACGAGCAGTACTTC

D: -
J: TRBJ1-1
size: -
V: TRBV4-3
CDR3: CASTVGRQDITEAFF
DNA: TGCGCCAGCACCGTAGGGAGGCAGGACATCACTGAAGCTTTCTTT

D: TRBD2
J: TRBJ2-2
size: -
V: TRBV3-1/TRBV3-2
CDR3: CASSPGLPNTGELFF
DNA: TGTGCCAGCAGCCCGGGACTACCGAACACCGGGGAGCTGTTTTTT

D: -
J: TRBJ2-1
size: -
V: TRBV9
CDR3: CASSESTYNEQFF
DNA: TGTGCCAGCAGCGAGTCTACCTACAATGAGCAGTTCTTC

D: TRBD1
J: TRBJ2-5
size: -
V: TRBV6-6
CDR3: CASSSPGTGQETQYF
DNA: TGTGCCAGCAGTTCCCCCGGGACAGGCCAAGAGACCCAGTACTTC

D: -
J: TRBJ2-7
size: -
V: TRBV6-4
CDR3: CASSVGPQDEQYF
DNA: TGTGCCAGCAGCGTGGGGCCTCAGGACGAGCAGTACTTC

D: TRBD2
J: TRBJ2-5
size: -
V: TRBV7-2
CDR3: CASTPMSGGYQETQYF
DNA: TGTGCCAGCACCCCGATGAGCGGGGGATACCAAGAGACCCAGTACTTC

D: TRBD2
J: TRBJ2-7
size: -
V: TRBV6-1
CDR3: CASSGASGWEGEQYF
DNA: TGTGCCAGCAGTGGAGCTTCAGGGTGGGAGGGCGAGCAGTACTTC

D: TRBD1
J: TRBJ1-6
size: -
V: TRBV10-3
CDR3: CAISVRDSPTAGYNSPLHF
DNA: TGTGCCATCAGTGTCCGGGACAGCCCTACCGCTGGTTATAATTCACCCCTCCACTTT

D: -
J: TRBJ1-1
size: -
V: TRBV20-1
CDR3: CSATGKGEAFF
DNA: TGCAGTGCTACAGGGAAGGGCGAAGCTTTCTTT

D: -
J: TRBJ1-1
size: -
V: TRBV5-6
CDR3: CASSLGGGLNTEAFF
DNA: TGTGCCAGCAGCTTAGGCGGGGGCCTTAACACTGAAGCTTTCTTT

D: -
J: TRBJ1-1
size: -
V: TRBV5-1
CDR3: CASSALDINTEAFF
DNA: TGCGCCAGCAGCGCCCTCGACATAAACACTGAAGCTTTCTTT

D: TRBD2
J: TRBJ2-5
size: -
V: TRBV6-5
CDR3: CASTGGGGETQYF
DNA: TGTGCCAGTACTGGCGGGGGGGGCGAGACCCAGTACTTC

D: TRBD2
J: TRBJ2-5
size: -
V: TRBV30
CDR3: CAWSGSGREETQYF
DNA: TGTGCCTGGAGTGGAAGCGGGAGGGAAGAGACCCAGTACTTC

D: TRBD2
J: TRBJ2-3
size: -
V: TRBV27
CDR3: CASTSLRTSAADTQYF
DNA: TGTGCCAGCACTTCACTGCGGACTAGTGCGGCAGATACGCAGTATTTT

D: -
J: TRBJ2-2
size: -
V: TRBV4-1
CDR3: CASSQDVSLSRHGELFF
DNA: TGCGCCAGCAGCCAAGATGTTAGCCTTAGCCGGCACGGGGAGCTGTTTTTT

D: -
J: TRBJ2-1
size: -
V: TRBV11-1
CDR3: CASSPDRYNEQFF
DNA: TGTGCCAGCAGCCCTGACAGATACAATGAGCAGTTCTTC

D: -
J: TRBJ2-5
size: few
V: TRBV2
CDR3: CASGGGTQETQYF
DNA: TGTGCCAGCGGGGGAGGAACGCAAGAGACCCAGTACTTC

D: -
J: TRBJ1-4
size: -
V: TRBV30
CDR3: CAWKAGSNEKLFF
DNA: TGTGCCTGGAAAGCAGGATCTAATGAAAAACTGTTTTTT

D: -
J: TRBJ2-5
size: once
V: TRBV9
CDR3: CASSTIRTSQETQYF
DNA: TGTGCCAGCAGCACCATCAGGACTTCTCAAGAGACCCAGTACTTC

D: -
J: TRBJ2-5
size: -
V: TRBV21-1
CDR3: CASTWEDRQETQYF
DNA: TGTGCCAGTACGTGGGAGGATAGGCAAGAGACCCAGTACTTC

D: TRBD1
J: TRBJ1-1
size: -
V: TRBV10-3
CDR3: CAISGAGGRWGENTEAFF
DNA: TGTGCCATCAGTGGGGCAGGGGGCAGATGGGGCGAGAACACTGAAGCTTTCTTT

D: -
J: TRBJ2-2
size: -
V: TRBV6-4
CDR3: CASSVATNTGELFF
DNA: TGTGCCAGCAGTGTAGCGACGAACACCGGGGAGCTGTTTTTT

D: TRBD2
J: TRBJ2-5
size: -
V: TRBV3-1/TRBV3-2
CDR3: CASSNTRLAGRETQYF
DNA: TGTGCCAGCAGCAACACACGACTAGCGGGGAGAGAGACCCAGTACTTC

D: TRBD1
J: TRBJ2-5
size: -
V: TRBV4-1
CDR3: CASSQDQGATGETQYF
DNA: TGCGCCAGCAGCCAAGACCAGGGGGCGACCGGAGAGACCCAGTACTTC

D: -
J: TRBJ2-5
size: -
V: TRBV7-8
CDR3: CASSVFSAQAGGETQYF
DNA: TGTGCCAGCAGCGTATTTTCGGCCCAGGCTGGTGGGGAGACCCAGTACTTC